Reported below is one T cell receptor beta chain. Its matching antigen is unknown. The sample is drawn from a study of PD-1 blockade in classical Hodgkin lymphoma. This sample's time point: cycle 4 day 1 (C4D1), after about 6 weeks of nivolumab. Patients all relapsed after autologous stem cell transplantation, and there was variation in brentuximab vedotin exposure. Germline V gene data show CDR1 as GTSNPN and CDR2 as SVGIG (reference sequence). CDR3 length equals 16 residues. V lost 3 bases and J lost 2; bases outside the gene matches: 9. Clones were sequenced by immunoSEQ multiplex PCR, and TCRdb holds only the in-frame ones, with some missing. The sample carries 40,000 to 50,000 clones, 69% recorded once. Whole-study findings and limits: Reported baseline diversity: healthy donors highest, relapsed/refractory patients lowest. Exclusion was applied to patients who started nivolumab under 1 year after ASCT.

The input for sequencing was peripheral blood mononuclear cells (PBMCs), taken before the fourth cycle of nivolumab. This TCR came from a human donor with classical Hodgkin lymphoma. The chain joins TRBV30 to TRBJ2-7; 11 nucleotides match TRBD2. CDR3: CAWSEISGGGTYEQYF. The CDR3, as DNA: TGTGCCTGGAGCGAGATTAGCGGGGGGGGAACCTACGAGCAGTACTTC.